A single T cell receptor (beta chain) is shown here with its context. Its matching antigen is unknown. The test was conducted at deep level. Data came from immunoSEQ multiplex PCR; TCRdb stores just in-frame clones and leaves some out. The repertoire consists of around 620,000 clones, with about 95% occurring once and the leading ten covering approximately 0.11%. Trimming stripped 6 bases from V and 4 bases from J, with 19 bases between. Germline assignment: CDR1 MNHNS and CDR2 SASEGT. The CDR3 contains 15 residues. These data originate in a study of shared clonotypes between healthy human individuals. Positive CCR7 selection of CD45RO-negative cells yielded the naive CD8 cells, and terminally differentiated effector memory CD45RA+ cells were excluded. Broader study findings: Naive subsets tended to show greater estimated richness than memory subsets. Only blood samples were collected, and tissue repertoires likely differ.

This TCR was sampled from a woman between 25 and 40 years old in good health. Sequencing input: naive CD8+ T cells sorted from blood. This chain uses TRBV6-1 with TRBJ2-7, with D perhaps matching TRBD1 (6 bases). The CDR3 sequence is CASSRRTVRSYEQYF. Here the CDR3 DNA reads TGTGCCAGCAGCAGAAGGACAGTACGGTCGTACGAGCAGTACTTC.